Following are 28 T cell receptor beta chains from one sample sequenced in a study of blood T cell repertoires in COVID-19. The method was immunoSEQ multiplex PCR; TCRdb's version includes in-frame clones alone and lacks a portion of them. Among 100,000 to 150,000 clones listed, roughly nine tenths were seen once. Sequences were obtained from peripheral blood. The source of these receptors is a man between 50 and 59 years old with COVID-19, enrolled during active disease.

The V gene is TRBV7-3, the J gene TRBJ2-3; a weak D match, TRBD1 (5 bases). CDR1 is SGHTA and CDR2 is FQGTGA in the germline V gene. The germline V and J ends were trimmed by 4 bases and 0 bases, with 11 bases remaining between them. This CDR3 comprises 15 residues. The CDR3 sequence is CASSSRRTSTDTQYF. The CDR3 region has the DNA TGTGCCAGCAGCTCTCGCCGGACAAGCACAGATACGCAGTATTTT. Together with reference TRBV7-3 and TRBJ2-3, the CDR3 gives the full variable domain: GAGVSQTPSNKVTEKGKYVELRCDPISGHTALYWYRQSLGQGPEFLIYFQGTGAADDSGLPNDRFFAVRPEGSVSTLKIQRTERGDSAVYLCASSSRRTSTDTQYFGPGTRLTVL.

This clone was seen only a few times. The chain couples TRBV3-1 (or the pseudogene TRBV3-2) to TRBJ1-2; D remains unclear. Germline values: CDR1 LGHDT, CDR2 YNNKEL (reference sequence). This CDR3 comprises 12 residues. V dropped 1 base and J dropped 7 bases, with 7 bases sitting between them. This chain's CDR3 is CASSQVGGGYTF. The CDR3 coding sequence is TGTGCCAGCAGCCAAGTGGGAGGTGGCTACACCTTC.

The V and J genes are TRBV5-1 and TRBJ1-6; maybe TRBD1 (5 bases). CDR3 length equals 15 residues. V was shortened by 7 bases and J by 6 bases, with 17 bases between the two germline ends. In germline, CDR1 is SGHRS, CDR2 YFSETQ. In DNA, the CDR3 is TGCGCCAGCCGGACCAATGGGCAGGGTAATTCACCCCTCCACTTT. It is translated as CASRTNGQGNSPLHF.

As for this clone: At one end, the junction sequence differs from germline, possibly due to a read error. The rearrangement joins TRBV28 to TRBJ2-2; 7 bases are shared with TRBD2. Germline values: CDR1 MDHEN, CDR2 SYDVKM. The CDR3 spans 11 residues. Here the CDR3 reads CASSPGGGLFF. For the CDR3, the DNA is TGTGCCAGCAGCCCTGGGGGGGGGCTGTTTTTT.

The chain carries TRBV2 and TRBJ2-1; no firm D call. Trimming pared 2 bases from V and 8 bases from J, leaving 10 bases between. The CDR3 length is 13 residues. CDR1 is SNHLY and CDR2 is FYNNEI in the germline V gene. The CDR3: CASSEQEFDEQFF. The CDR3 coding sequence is TGTGCCAGCAGTGAACAGGAATTTGATGAGCAGTTCTTC. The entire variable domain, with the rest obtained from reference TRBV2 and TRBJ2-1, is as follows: EPEVTQTPSHQVTQMGQEVILRCVPISNHLYFYWYRQILGQKVEFLVSFYNNEISEKSEIFDDQFSVERPDGSNFTLKIRSTKLEDSAMYFCASSEQEFDEQFFGPGTRLTVL.

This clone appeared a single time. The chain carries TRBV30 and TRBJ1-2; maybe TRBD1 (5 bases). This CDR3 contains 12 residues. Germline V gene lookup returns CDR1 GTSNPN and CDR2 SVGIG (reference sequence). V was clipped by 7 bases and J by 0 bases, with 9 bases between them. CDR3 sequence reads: CALDNSNYGYTF. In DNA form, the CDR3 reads TGTGCCTTGGACAATTCTAACTATGGCTACACCTTC.

The CDR3 reads CASSLEKGGETQYF. DNA of the CDR3: TGCGCCAGCAGCTTGGAGAAGGGCGGGGAGACCCAGTACTTC. This chain links TRBV5-1 with TRBJ2-5; tentatively, D is TRBD2 (5 bases). V lost 0 bases, J lost 5 bases, and 11 bases lay in between. The CDR3 length is 14 residues. Germline loops: CDR1 SGHRS, CDR2 YFSETQ.

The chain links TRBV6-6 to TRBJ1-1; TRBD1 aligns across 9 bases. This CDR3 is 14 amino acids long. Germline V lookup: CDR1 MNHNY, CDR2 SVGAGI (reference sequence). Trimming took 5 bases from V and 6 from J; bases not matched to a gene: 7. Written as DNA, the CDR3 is TGTGCCAGCAGTCCACAGGGGGCGCGGGCTGAAGCTTTCTTT. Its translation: CASSPQGARAEAFF.

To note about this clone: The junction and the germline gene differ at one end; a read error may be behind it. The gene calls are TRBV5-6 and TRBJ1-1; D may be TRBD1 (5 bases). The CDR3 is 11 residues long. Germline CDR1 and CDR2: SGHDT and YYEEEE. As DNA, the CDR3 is TGTGCCAGCAGCTTACAGGCGATGTCAGTCTTT. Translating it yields CASSLQAMSVF.

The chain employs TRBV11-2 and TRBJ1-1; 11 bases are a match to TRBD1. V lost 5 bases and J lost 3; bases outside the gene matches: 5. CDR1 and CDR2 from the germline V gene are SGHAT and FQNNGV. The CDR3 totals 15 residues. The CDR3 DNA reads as TGTGCCAGCAGCCTAGGGACAGGGGGGGACACTGAAGCTTTCTTT. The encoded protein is CASSLGTGGDTEAFF. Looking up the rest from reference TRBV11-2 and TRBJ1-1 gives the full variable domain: EAGVAQSPRYKIIEKRQSVAFWCNPISGHATLYWYQQILGQGPKLLIQFQNNGVVDDSQLPKDRFSAERLKGVDSTLKIQPAKLEDSAVYLCASSLGTGGDTEAFFGQGTRLTVV.

In nucleotides, the CDR3 is TGTGCCAGCAAAGTAGCGGGAGGTGACAATGAGCAGTTCTTC. Its protein product is CASKVAGGDNEQFF. The V gene is TRBV6-5, the J gene TRBJ2-1; the match to TRBD2 covers 10 bases. Per germline, CDR1 MNHEY and CDR2 SVGAGI. V lost 7 bases, J lost 5 bases, and 5 bases stayed unmatched. The CDR3 contains 14 residues.

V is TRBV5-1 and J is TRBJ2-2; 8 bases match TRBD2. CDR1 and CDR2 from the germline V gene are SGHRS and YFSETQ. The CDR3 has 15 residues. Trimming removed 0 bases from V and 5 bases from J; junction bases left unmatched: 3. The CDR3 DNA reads TGCGCCAGCAGCTTGGAGGTAGCGGGAACCGGGGAGCTGTTTTTT. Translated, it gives CASSLEVAGTGELFF.

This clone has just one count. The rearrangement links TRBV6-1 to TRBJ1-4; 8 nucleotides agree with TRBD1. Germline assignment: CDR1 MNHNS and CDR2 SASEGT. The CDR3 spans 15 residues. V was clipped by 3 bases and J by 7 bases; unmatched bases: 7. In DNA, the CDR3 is TGTGCCAGCAGTGAGGACAGGGCAGGCGCTGAAAAACTGTTTTTT. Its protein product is CASSEDRAGAEKLFF.

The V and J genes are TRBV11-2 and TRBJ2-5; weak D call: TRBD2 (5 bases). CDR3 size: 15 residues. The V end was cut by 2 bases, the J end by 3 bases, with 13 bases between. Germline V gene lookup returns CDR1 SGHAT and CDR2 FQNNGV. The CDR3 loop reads CASSLPAGGKETQYF. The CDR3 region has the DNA TGTGCCAGCAGCTTACCGGCTGGAGGAAAAGAGACCCAGTACTTC. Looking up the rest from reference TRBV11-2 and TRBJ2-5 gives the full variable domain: EAGVAQSPRYKIIEKRQSVAFWCNPISGHATLYWYQQILGQGPKLLIQFQNNGVVDDSQLPKDRFSAERLKGVDSTLKIQPAKLEDSAVYLCASSLPAGGKETQYFGPGTRLLVL.

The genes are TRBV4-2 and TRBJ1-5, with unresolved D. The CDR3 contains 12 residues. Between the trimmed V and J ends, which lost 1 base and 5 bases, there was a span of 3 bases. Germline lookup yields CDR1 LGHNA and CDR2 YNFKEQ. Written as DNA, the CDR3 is TGTGCCAGCAGCCAAGGAGATCAGCCCCAGCATTTT. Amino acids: CASSQGDQPQHF.

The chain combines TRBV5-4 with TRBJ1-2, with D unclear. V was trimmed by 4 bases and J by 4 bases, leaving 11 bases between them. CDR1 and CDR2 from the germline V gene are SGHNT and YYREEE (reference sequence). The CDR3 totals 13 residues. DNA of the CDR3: TGTGCCAGCAGCCCAGGACTCAGCTATGGCTACACCTTC. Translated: CASSPGLSYGYTF.

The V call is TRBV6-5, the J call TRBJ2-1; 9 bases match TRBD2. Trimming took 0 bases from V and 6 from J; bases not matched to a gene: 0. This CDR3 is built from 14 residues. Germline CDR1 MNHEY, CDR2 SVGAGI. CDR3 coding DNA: TGTGCCAGCAGTTACTCAGCGGGAGGCAATGAGCAGTTCTTC. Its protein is CASSYSAGGNEQFF.

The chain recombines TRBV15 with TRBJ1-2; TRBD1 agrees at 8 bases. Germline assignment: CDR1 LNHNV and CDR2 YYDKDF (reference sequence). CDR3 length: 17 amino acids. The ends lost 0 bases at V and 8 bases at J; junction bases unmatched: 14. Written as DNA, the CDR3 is TGTGCCACCAGCAGAGATTGGGCGGGGGCAGGGGGCATCGGCTACACCTTC. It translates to CATSRDWAGAGGIGYTF. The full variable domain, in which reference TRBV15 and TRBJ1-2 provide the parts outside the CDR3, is DAMVIQNPRYQVTQFGKPVTLSCSQTLNHNVMYWYQQKSSQAPKLLFHYYDKDFNNEADTPDNFQSRRPNTSFCFLDIRSPGLGDTAMYLCATSRDWAGAGGIGYTFGSGTRLTVV.

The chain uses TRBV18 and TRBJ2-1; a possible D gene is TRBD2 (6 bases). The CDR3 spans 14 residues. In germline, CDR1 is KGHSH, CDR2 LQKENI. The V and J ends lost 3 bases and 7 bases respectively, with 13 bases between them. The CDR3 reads CASSPGSSDNEQFF. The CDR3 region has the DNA TGTGCCAGCTCACCCGGGAGTAGTGATAATGAGCAGTTCTTC.

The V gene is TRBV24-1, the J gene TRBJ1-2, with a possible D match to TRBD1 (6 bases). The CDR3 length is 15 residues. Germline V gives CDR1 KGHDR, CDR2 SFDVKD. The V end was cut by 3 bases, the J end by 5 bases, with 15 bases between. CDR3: CATSDGRGFWYGYTF. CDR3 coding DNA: TGTGCCACCAGTGATGGAAGGGGGTTTTGGTATGGCTACACCTTC.

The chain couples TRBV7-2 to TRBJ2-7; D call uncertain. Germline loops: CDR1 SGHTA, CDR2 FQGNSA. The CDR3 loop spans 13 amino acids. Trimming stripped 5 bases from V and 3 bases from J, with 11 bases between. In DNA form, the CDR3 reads TGTGCCAGCAGCCCCGCGGCTGGCTACGAGCAGTACTTC. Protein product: CASSPAAGYEQYF. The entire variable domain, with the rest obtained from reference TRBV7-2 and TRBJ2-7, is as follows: GAGVSQSPSNKVTEKGKDVELRCDPISGHTALYWYRQSLGQGLEFLIYFQGNSAPDKSGLPSDRFSAERTGGSVSTLTIQRTQQEDSAVYLCASSPAAGYEQYFGPGTRLTVT.

The DNA of the CDR3 is TGTGCCAGTAAGCCGGGACTAGCGGCCCACAATGAGCAGTTCTTC. Residues: CASKPGLAAHNEQFF. The chain recombines TRBV19 with TRBJ2-1; 11 bases are a match to TRBD2. J gave up 5 bases and V 7 bases, and 7 bases lay outside the gene matches. This CDR3 has 15 residues. Germline V gene data show CDR1 as LNHDA and CDR2 as SQIVND (reference sequence).

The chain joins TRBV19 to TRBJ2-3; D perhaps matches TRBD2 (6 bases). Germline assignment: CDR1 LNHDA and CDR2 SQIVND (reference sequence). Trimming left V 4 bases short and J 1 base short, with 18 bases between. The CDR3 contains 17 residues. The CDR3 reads CASSRTGTPERTDTQYF. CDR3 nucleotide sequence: TGTGCCAGTAGTAGGACCGGGACTCCTGAACGCACAGATACGCAGTATTTT.

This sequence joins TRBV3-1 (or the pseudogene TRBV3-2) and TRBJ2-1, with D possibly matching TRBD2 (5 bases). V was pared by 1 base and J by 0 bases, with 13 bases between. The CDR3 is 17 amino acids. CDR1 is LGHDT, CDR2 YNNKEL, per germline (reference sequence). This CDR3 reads CASSQGGSASSYNEQFF. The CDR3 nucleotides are TGTGCCAGCAGCCAAGGAGGTAGCGCGAGCTCCTACAATGAGCAGTTCTTC.

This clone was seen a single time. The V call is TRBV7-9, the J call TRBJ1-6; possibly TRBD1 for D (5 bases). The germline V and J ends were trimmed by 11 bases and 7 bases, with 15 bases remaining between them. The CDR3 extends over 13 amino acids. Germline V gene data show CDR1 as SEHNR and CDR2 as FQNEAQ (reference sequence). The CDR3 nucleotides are TGTGCCGCCGGGAGACAGTTAAATTCACCCCTCCACTTT. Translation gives CAAGRQLNSPLHF.

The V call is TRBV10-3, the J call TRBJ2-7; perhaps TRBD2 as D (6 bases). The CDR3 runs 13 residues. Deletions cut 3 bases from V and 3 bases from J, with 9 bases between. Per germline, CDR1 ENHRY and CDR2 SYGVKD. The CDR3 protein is CAISEIGGYEQYF. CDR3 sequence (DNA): TGTGCCATCAGTGAAATCGGGGGCTACGAGCAGTACTTC.

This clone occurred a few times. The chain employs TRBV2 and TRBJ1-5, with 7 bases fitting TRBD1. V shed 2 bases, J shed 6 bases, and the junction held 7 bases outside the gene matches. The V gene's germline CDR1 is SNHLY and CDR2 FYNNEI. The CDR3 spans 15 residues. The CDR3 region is CASSERTGVTQPQHF. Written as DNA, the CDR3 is TGTGCCAGCAGTGAAAGAACAGGGGTGACTCAGCCCCAGCATTTT. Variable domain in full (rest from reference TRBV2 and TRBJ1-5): EPEVTQTPSHQVTQMGQEVILRCVPISNHLYFYWYRQILGQKVEFLVSFYNNEISEKSEIFDDQFSVERPDGSNFTLKIRSTKLEDSAMYFCASSERTGVTQPQHFGDGTRLSIL.

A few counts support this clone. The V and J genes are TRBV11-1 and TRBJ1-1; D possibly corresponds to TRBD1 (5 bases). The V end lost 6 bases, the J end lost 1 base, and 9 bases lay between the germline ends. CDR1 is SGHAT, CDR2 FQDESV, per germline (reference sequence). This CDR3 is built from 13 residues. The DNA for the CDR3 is TGTGCCAGCAGTACACAGGAGAACACTGAAGCTTTCTTT. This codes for CASSTQENTEAFF.